Following are 8 T cell receptor beta chains from one sample sequenced in a study of blood T cell repertoires in COVID-19. Data came from immunoSEQ multiplex PCR; TCRdb stores just in-frame clones and leaves some out. The table has about 150,000 clones, over 75% seen once; the top ten hold 2.5% to 3.5%. The sample consisted of peripheral blood. The receptors shown here come from an older woman with active COVID-19.

This rearrangement joins TRBV19 to TRBJ1-5, with D tentatively TRBD1 (6 bases). The V and J ends lost 3 bases and 6 bases respectively, with 9 bases between them. This CDR3 has 13 amino acids. CDR1 LNHDA and CDR2 SQIVND come from the germline V gene (reference sequence). This CDR3 is CASSMGTFQPQHF. CDR3 DNA sequence: TGTGCCAGTAGTATGGGGACATTTCAGCCCCAGCATTTT.

The chain combines TRBV15 with TRBJ2-5; 10 bases align to TRBD2. This CDR3 spans 16 amino acids. The germline V gene has CDR1 LNHNV and CDR2 YYDKDF (reference sequence). V was clipped by 1 base and J by 4 bases; unmatched bases: 6. CDR3 DNA: TGTGCCACCAGCAGAGGTGGAGCGGGAGGGGGAGAGACCCAGTACTTC. It yields the protein CATSRGGAGGGETQYF.

The chain joins TRBV6-6 to TRBJ2-6; D possibly corresponds to TRBD1 (6 bases). The germline V gene encodes CDR1 MNHNY and CDR2 SVGAGI (reference sequence). The V end was cut by 4 bases, the J end by 6 bases, with 13 bases between. CDR3 length: 15 amino acids. CDR3 bases: TGTGCCAGCAGTTCGACAGGCATATCGGCCAACGTCCTGACTTTC. Encoded protein: CASSSTGISANVLTF.

The CDR3 loop reads CASSSGQGAYNEQFF. Here the CDR3 DNA reads TGTGCCAGCAGCTCGGGACAGGGTGCCTACAATGAGCAGTTCTTC. The chain carries TRBV11-2 and TRBJ2-1, with TRBD1 matching 9 bases. This CDR3 is built from 15 residues. The germline V gene encodes CDR1 SGHAT and CDR2 FQNNGV. J gave up 2 bases and V 4 bases, and 3 bases lay outside the gene matches.

V gene TRBV2 combines with J gene TRBJ2-2; TRBD2 matches 11 bases. The V gene end was trimmed by 5 bases and the J gene end by 7 bases; junction bases not matched to a gene: 9. Germline V gene data show CDR1 as SNHLY and CDR2 as FYNNEI. This CDR3 has 16 amino acids. The chain's CDR3 is CASSTATSGISGELFF. Written as DNA, the CDR3 is TGTGCCAGCAGTACCGCGACTAGCGGGATAAGCGGGGAGCTGTTTTTT.

The chain joins TRBV5-1 to TRBJ1-4, with 8 bases identical to TRBD1. Germline values: CDR1 SGHRS, CDR2 YFSETQ. Losses at the gene ends were 3 bases for V and 0 bases for J; bases not matched to a gene: 1. This CDR3 contains 15 residues. The CDR3: CASSSQGATNEKLFF. CDR3 DNA: TGCGCCAGCAGCTCACAGGGGGCAACTAATGAAAAACTGTTTTTT. Full variable domain (rest looked up from reference TRBV5-1 and TRBJ1-4): KAGVTQTPRYLIKTRGQQVTLSCSPISGHRSVSWYQQTPGQGLQFLFEYFSETQRNKGNFPGRFSGRQFSNSRSEMNVSTLELGDSALYLCASSSQGATNEKLFFGSGTQLSVL.

V usage is TRBV6-4 and J usage is TRBJ2-7, with 8 positions matching TRBD1. V was pared by 5 bases and J by 0 bases, with 15 bases of the junction left unmatched. CDR3 size: 18 residues. Germline loops: CDR1 MRHNA, CDR2 SNTAGT. CDR3 sequence (DNA): TGTGCCAGCAGTCTCCCGACAGGGGACGACCCAAGCTCCTACGAGCAGTACTTC. It specifies CASSLPTGDDPSSYEQYF.

This chain uses TRBV24-1 with TRBJ1-1; tentatively, D is TRBD1 (6 bases). This CDR3 has 11 residues. V was trimmed by 10 bases and J by 8 bases, leaving 13 bases between them. Germline values: CDR1 KGHDR, CDR2 SFDVKD. The CDR3 loop is CATTAGTEAFF. The CDR3 DNA follows: TGTGCCACTACAGCCGGGACAGAAGCTTTCTTT.